A single sample gave rise to the 8 T cell receptor beta chains below, sequenced in a study of T cells in Graves' hyperthyroidism and ophthalmopathy. It was RNA transcripts that yielded the amplified TCR beta CDR3 regions. Primed by the HTBI set, a first-round RT-PCR was run on the TCR CDR3. Via MiXCR, TCRdb re-called the multiplex PCR reads, giving one row per CDR3 protein. The sample lists 350,000 or so distinct CDR3 sequences; over 15% were seen once. The sequenced sample was blood. These TCRs come from a woman aged 50 to 60 with Graves' hyperthyroidism.

The chain couples TRBV5-4 to TRBJ1-6; D remains ambiguous. Germline CDR1 SGHNT, CDR2 YYREEE (reference sequence). This CDR3 is 15 amino acids long. Trimming removed 2 bases at V and 4 bases at J, with 10 bases between. DNA of the CDR3: TGTGCCAGCAGCTTAGGGCCTGATTATAATTCACCCCTCCACTTT. This gives the protein CASSLGPDYNSPLHF.

This clonotype showed up just a few times. The chain joins TRBV7-9 to TRBJ1-4; the D is unclear. V was pared by 4 bases and J by 7 bases, with 16 bases between. This CDR3 region has 15 residues. Looked up from germline, CDR1 is SEHNR and CDR2 is FQNEAQ (reference sequence). The CDR3 DNA follows: TGTGCCAGCAGCTCACAACAGCAAGGTGGTGAAAAACTGTTTTTT. As protein: CASSSQQQGGEKLFF.

The table lists this clonotype with a few counts. The J gene is TRBJ1-6, the V gene TRBV20-1; 7 bases map to TRBD1. CDR3 size: 13 residues. The germline gives CDR1 DFQATT, CDR2 SNEGSKA (reference sequence). The junction had 5 bases not matched to a gene; V was cut back by 5 bases and J by 7 bases. The DNA for the CDR3 is TGCAGTGCTTTAGACAGGGTCAATTCACCCCTCCACTTT. Encoded protein: CSALDRVNSPLHF.

The sample holds a few counts of this clonotype. This chain uses TRBV7-2 with TRBJ2-1; TRBD1 matches 7 bases. The CDR3 is made up of 12 amino acids. CDR1 is SGHTA, CDR2 FQGNSA, per germline. The ends lost 3 bases at V and 7 bases at J; junction bases unmatched: 0. The CDR3 loop reads CASSFRGNEQFF. CDR3 DNA sequence: TGTGCCAGCAGCTTCAGGGGGAATGAGCAGTTCTTC.

The chain couples TRBV5-4 to TRBJ2-7; 10 nucleotides line up with TRBD2. Germline V gene data show CDR1 as SGHNT and CDR2 as YYREEE (reference sequence). The J segment lost 5 bases and the V segment lost 4 bases, leaving 9 bases of the junction unmatched. The CDR3 extends over 15 amino acids. For the CDR3, the DNA is TGTGCCAGCAGCCCCGCTAGCGGGAGAACCCACGAGCAGTACTTC. Amino acids: CASSPASGRTHEQYF.

This clonotype was seen repeatedly, ten times or more. This chain links TRBV11-2 with TRBJ2-2; 9 bases fit TRBD2. With V trimmed by 1 base and J by 5 bases, 11 bases remained unmatched. Germline V gene data show CDR1 as SGHAT and CDR2 as FQNNGV. The CDR3 is 18 residues long. In DNA, the CDR3 is TGTGCCAGCAGCTTAGGGTTTAGCGGGAGAGTTGGAACCGGGGAGCTGTTTTTT. As protein: CASSLGFSGRVGTGELFF.

This clonotype was recorded many times. This rearrangement joins TRBV6-1 to TRBJ2-3, with 7 bases identical to TRBD1. CDR1 is MNHNS, CDR2 SASEGT, per germline. The CDR3 extends over 15 amino acids. Germline trimming cut 5 bases from V and 2 bases from J; bases unmatched to any gene: 7. CDR3 DNA sequence: TGTGCCAGCAGTCTTATGACAGGGAACACAGATACGCAGTATTTT. Translation gives CASSLMTGNTDTQYF.

This clonotype was observed many times. V usage is TRBV27 and J usage is TRBJ2-1; D is possibly TRBD2 (7 bases). Trimming stripped 10 bases from V and 8 bases from J, with 21 bases between. The length of the CDR3 is 14 residues. The germline V gene has CDR1 MNHEY and CDR2 SMNVEV (reference sequence). CDR3 sequence: CATNWVGGPDEQFF. In nucleotides, the CDR3 is TGTGCCACCAACTGGGTGGGGGGGCCCGATGAGCAGTTCTTC.